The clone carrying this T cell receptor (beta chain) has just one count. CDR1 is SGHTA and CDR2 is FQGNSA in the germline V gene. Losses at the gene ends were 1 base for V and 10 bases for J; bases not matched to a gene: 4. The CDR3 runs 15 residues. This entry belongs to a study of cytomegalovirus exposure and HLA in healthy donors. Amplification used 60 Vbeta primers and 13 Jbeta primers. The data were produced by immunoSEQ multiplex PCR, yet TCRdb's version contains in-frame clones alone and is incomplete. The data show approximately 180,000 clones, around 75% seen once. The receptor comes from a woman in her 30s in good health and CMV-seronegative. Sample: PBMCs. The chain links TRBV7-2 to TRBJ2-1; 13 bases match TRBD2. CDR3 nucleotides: TGTGCCAGCAGCTTAGAACTAGCGGGAGGGGGGGAGCAGTTCTTC. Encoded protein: CASSLELAGGGEQFF.